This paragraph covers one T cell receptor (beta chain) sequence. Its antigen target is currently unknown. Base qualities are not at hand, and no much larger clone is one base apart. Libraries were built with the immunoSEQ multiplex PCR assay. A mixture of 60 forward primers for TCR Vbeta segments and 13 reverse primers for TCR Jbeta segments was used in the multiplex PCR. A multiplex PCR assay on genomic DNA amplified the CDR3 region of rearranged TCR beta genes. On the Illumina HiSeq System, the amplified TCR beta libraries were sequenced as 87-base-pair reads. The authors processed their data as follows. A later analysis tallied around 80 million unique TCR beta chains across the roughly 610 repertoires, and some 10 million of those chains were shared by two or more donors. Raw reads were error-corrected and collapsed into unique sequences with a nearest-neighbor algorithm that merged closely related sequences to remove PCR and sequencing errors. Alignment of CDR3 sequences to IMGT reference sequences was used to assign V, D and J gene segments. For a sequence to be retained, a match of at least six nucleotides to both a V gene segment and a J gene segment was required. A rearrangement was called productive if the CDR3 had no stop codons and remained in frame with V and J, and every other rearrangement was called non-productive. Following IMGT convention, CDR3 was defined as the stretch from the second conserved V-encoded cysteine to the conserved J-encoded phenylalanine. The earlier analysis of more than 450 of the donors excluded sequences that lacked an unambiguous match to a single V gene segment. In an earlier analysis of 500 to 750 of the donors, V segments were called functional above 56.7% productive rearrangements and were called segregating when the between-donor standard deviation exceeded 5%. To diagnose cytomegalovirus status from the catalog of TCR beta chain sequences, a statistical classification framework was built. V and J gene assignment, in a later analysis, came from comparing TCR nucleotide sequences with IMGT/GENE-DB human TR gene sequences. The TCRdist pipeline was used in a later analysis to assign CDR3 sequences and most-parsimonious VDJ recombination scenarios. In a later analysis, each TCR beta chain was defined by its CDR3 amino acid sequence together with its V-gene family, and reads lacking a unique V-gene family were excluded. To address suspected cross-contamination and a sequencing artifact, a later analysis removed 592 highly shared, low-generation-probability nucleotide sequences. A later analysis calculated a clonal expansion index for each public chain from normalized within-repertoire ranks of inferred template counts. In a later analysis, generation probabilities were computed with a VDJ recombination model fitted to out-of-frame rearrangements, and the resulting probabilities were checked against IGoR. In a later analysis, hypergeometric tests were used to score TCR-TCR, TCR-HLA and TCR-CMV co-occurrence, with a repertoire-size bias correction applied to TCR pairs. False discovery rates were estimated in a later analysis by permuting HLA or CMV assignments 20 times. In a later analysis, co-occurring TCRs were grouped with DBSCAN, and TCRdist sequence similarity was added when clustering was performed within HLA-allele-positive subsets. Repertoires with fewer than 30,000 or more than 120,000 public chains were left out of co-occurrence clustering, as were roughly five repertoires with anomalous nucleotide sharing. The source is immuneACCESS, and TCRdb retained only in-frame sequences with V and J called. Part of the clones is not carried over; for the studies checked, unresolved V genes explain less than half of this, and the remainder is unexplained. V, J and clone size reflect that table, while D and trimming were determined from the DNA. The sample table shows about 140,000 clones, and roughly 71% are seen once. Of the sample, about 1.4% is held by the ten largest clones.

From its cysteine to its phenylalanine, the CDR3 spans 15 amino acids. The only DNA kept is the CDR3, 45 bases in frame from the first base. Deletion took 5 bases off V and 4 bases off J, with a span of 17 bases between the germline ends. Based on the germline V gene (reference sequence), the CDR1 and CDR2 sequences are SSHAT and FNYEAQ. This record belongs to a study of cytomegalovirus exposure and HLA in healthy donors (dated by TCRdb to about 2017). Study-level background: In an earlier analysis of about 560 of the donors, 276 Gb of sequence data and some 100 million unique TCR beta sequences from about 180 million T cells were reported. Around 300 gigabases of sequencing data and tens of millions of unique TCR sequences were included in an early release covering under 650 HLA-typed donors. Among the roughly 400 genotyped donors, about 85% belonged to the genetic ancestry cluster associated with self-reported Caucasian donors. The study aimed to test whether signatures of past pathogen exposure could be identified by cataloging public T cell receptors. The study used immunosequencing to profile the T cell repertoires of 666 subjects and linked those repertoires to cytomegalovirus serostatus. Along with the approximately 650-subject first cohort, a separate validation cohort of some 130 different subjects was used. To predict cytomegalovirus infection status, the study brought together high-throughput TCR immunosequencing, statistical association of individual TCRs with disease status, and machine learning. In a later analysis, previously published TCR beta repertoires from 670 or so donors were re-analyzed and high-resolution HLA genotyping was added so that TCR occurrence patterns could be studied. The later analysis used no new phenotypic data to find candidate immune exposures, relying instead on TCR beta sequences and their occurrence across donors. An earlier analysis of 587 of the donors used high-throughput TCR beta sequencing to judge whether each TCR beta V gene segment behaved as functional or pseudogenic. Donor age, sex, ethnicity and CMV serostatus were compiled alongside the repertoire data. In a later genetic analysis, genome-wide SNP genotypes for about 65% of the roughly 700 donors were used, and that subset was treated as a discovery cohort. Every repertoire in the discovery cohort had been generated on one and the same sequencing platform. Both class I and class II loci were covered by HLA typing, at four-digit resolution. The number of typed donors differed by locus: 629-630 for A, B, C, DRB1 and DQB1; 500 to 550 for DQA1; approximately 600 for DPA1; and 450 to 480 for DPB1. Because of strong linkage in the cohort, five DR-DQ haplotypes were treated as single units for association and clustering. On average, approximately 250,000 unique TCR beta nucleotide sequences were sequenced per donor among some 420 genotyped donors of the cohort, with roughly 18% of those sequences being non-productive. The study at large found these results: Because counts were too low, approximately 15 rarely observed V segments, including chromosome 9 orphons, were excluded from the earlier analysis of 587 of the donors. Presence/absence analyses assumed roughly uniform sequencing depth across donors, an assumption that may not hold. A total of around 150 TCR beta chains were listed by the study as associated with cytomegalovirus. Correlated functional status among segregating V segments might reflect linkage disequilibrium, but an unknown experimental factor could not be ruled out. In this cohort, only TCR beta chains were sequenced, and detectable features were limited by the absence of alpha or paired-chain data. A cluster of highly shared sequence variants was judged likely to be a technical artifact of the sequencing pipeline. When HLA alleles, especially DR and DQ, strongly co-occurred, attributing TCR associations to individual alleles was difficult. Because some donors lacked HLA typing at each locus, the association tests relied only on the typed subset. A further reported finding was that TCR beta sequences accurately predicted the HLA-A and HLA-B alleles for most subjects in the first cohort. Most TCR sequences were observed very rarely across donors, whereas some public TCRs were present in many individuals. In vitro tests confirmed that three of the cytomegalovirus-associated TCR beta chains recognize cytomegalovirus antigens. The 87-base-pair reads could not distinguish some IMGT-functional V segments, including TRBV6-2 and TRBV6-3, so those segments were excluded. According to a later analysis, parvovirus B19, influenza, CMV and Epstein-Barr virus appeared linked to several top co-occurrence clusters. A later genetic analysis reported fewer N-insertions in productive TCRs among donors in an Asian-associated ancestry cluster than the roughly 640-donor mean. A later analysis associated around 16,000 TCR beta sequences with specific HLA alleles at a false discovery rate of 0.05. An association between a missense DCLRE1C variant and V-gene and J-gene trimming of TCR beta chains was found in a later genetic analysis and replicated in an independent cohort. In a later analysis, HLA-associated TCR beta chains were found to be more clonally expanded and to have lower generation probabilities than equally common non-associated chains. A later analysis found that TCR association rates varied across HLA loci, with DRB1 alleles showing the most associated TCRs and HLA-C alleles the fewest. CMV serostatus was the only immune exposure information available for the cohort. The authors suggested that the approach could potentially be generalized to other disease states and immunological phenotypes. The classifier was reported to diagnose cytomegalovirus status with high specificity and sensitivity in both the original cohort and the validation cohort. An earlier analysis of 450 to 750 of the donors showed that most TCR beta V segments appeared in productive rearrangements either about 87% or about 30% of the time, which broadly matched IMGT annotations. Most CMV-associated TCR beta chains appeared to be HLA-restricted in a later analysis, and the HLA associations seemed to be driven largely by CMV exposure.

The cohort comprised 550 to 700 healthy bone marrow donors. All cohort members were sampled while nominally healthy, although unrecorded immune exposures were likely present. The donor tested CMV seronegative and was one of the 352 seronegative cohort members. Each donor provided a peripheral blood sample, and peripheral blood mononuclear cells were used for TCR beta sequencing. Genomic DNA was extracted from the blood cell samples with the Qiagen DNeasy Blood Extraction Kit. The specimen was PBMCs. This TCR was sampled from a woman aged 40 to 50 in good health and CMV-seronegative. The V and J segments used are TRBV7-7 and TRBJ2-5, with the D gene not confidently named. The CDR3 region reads CASSARKRSGETQYF. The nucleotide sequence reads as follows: TGTGCCAGCAGCGCGCGCAAAAGGAGTGGAGAGACCCAGTACTTC.